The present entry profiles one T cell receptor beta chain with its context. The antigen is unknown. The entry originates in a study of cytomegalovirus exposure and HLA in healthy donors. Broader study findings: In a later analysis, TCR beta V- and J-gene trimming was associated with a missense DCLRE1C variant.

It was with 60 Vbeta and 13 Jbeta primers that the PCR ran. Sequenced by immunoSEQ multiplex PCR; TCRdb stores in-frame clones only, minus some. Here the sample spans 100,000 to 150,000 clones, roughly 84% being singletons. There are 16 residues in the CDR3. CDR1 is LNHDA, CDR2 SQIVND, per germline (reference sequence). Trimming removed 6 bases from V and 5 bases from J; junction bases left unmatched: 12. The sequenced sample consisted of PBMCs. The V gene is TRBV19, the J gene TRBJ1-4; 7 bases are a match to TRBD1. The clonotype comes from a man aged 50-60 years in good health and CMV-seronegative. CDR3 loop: CASRPRDSGSNEKLFF. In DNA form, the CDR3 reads TGTGCCAGTAGGCCCCGGGACAGCGGATCGAATGAAAAACTGTTTTTT.